Below, 24 T cell receptor beta chains from the same sample are listed, as sequenced in a study of blood T cell repertoires in COVID-19. TCRdb keeps only in-frame clones here, not all; method: immunoSEQ multiplex PCR. The sample holds 250,000 to 350,000 clones, approximately 85% seen once. Source material: PBMCs or T cells enriched from blood (not recorded which). The receptors were sampled from a woman in her 30s who had recovered from COVID-19.

V and J are TRBV9 and TRBJ1-2; no clear D gene. Germline CDR1 reads SGDLS; CDR2 reads YYNGEE. Between the trimmed V and J ends, which lost 8 bases and 8 bases, there was a span of 16 bases. The CDR3 consists of 12 residues. In DNA, the CDR3 is TGTGCCAGTGCCGGTTCATATATGGGCTACACCTTC. Translated, it gives CASAGSYMGYTF.

The V call is TRBV28, the J call TRBJ2-1; TRBD2 matches at 7 bases. J gave up 7 bases and V 3 bases, and 6 bases lay outside the gene matches. Germline-derived CDR1 and CDR2 are MDHEN and SYDVKM. CDR3 size: 14 residues. The CDR3 is CASSFGGGGNEQFF. As DNA, the CDR3 is TGTGCCAGCAGTTTTGGCGGCGGGGGAAATGAGCAGTTCTTC.

This chain joins TRBV6-5 and TRBJ2-5, with TRBD2 as a possible D gene (6 bases). V gave up 5 bases and J gave up 2 bases, with 15 bases separating them. The CDR3 is made up of 15 amino acids. Germline loops: CDR1 MNHEY, CDR2 SVGAGI. CDR3 in DNA: TGTGCCAGCAGTATGGGACTGTCCGGGCAAGAGACCCAGTACTTC. Translating gives CASSMGLSGQETQYF.

The rearrangement joins TRBV28 to TRBJ1-4; no firm D call. CDR3 size: 13 residues. The germline V and J ends were trimmed by 6 bases and 8 bases, with 13 bases remaining between them. Per the germline V gene, CDR1 is MDHEN and CDR2 is SYDVKM. CDR3 in amino acids: CASSLPPQEKLFF. The CDR3 DNA sequence: TGTGCCAGCAGCCTCCCTCCCCAGGAAAAACTGTTTTTT.

The rearrangement uses TRBV7-8 and TRBJ2-5, with D hard to call. The CDR3 runs to 18 residues. V lost 4 bases and J lost 0, with 21 bases in between. In germline, CDR1 is SGHVS, CDR2 FQNEAQ. The CDR3 nucleotides read TGTGCCAGCAGCTCCCCTAAGGCGACGGTGGGCTACCAAGAGACCCAGTACTTC. The encoded protein is CASSSPKATVGYQETQYF.

V usage is TRBV6-5 and J usage is TRBJ1-1; D unresolved. V was trimmed by 4 bases and J by 2 bases, leaving 14 bases between them. The CDR3 runs to 15 residues. CDR1 and CDR2 (germline): MNHEY, SVGAGI. CDR3 bases: TGTGCCAGCAGTTCTCCCTTCGGGATAAACACTGAAGCTTTCTTT. Protein sequence: CASSSPFGINTEAFF.

The V and J genes are TRBV28 and TRBJ2-5; a possible D gene is TRBD1 (5 bases). This CDR3 is built from 17 residues. Trimming stripped 0 bases from V and 5 bases from J, with 19 bases between. Looked up from germline, CDR1 is MDHEN and CDR2 is SYDVKM. The DNA of the CDR3 is TGTGCCAGCAGTTTATGGTCAGGGCAATCGGCAATGGAGACCCAGTACTTC. It encodes CASSLWSGQSAMETQYF.

The genes are TRBV2 and TRBJ2-7, with 7 bases identical to TRBD1. This CDR3 has 14 residues. Trimming took 8 bases from V and 2 from J; bases not matched to a gene: 9. Germline V gene lookup returns CDR1 SNHLY and CDR2 FYNNEI. CDR3 sequence (DNA): TGTGCCAGCGGACGGGACAGATTCACCTACGAGCAGTACTTC. It is translated as CASGRDRFTYEQYF.

This chain links TRBV24-1 with TRBJ1-1, with D perhaps TRBD1 (5 bases). The V end was cut by 3 bases, the J end by 5 bases, with 9 bases between. The CDR3 totals 13 residues. In germline, CDR1 is KGHDR, CDR2 SFDVKD. The CDR3 bases are TGTGCCACCAGTGATCACCCAGGGACTGAAGCTTTCTTT. It encodes CATSDHPGTEAFF.

The chain joins TRBV7-8 to TRBJ1-6, with TRBD1 identical over 7 bases. The ends lost 5 bases at V and 5 bases at J; junction bases unmatched: 6. This CDR3 is 15 amino acids long. Germline V gene data show CDR1 as SGHVS and CDR2 as FQNEAQ. This CDR3 reads CASSRTGSNNSPLHF. In DNA, the CDR3 is TGTGCCAGCAGCAGGACAGGCAGTAATAATTCACCCCTCCACTTT.

This clone has only one observation. V is TRBV28 and J is TRBJ2-5; 8 nucleotides agree with TRBD2. V lost 7 bases, J lost 3 bases, and 16 bases stayed unmatched. CDR1 and CDR2 from the germline V gene are MDHEN and SYDVKM. CDR3 length: 17 residues. The CDR3 reads CASKLGSAGTRKETQYF. The CDR3, as DNA: TGTGCCAGCAAGTTGGGGAGCGCAGGGACTAGGAAAGAGACCCAGTACTTC.

J is TRBJ2-3 and V is TRBV29-1, with D tentatively TRBD1 (6 bases). The germline gives CDR1 SQVTM, CDR2 ANQGSEA. Trimming removed 5 bases at V and 1 base at J, with 13 bases between. This CDR3 has 14 residues. The CDR3 DNA reads TGCAGCGTTCAGGGACACCTACGCACAGATACGCAGTATTTT. Amino acid sequence: CSVQGHLRTDTQYF.

This clone was observed a single time. The J gene is TRBJ1-5, the V gene TRBV7-3, with D possibly matching TRBD1 (5 bases). CDR1 and CDR2 (germline): SGHTA, FQGTGA. This CDR3 contains 15 residues. Trimming shortened V by 5 bases and J by 0 bases, and 11 bases separated the two germline ends. The CDR3 sequence: CASSPRGDSNQPQHF. CDR3 sequence (DNA): TGTGCCAGCAGCCCCCGGGGGGATAGCAATCAGCCCCAGCATTTT.

The chain uses TRBV6-5 and TRBJ1-2, with 9 bases aligning to TRBD1. This CDR3 region has 14 residues. Per the germline V gene, CDR1 is MNHEY and CDR2 is SVGAGI. V gave up 7 bases and J gave up 6 bases; unmatched junction bases: 9. The chain's CDR3 is CASTAGTGRNGYTF. The CDR3 DNA reads TGTGCCAGCACCGCGGGGACAGGGAGAAATGGCTACACCTTC.

This clone was found once. CDR3 bases: TGTGCCAGCAGCCCCTCTGATCGGCTAGCGGCGCACAATGAGCAGTTCTTC. It encodes CASSPSDRLAAHNEQFF. The J gene is TRBJ2-1, the V gene TRBV7-9, with 7 bases lining up with TRBD2. The CDR3 covers 17 residues. CDR1 SEHNR and CDR2 FQNEAQ come from the germline V gene (reference sequence). After removal of 5 bases from V and 5 bases from J, the junction contained 15 bases not matched to a gene.

V usage is TRBV28 and J usage is TRBJ2-1, with 8 bases fitting TRBD2. The CDR3 totals 14 residues. The junction had 5 bases not matched to a gene; V was cut back by 6 bases and J by 4 bases. The germline V gene has CDR1 MDHEN and CDR2 SYDVKM. The CDR3 is CASSRSGTYNEQFF. Written as DNA, the CDR3 is TGTGCCAGCAGCCGTAGCGGGACGTACAATGAGCAGTTCTTC. Filled out from reference TRBV28 and TRBJ2-1, the complete variable domain reads DVKVTQSSRYLVKRTGEKVFLECVQDMDHENMFWYRQDPGLGLRLIYFSYDVKMKEKGDIPEGYSVSREKKERFSLILESASTNQTSMYLCASSRSGTYNEQFFGPGTRLTVL.

The J gene is TRBJ2-1, the V gene TRBV9, with 7 nucleotides matching TRBD2. Losses at the gene ends were 3 bases for V and 3 bases for J; bases not matched to a gene: 6. Germline V CDR1 and CDR2: SGDLS, YYNGEE. There are 15 residues in the CDR3. The CDR3 bases are TGTGCCAGCAGCGCGCGGGAGAAGCTCTACAATGAGCAGTTCTTC. Amino acids: CASSAREKLYNEQFF. Variable domain in full (rest from reference TRBV9 and TRBJ2-1): DSGVTQTPKHLITATGQRVTLRCSPRSGDLSVYWYQQSLDQGLQFLIQYYNGEERAKGNILERFSAQQFPDLHSELNLSSLELGDSALYFCASSAREKLYNEQFFGPGTRLTVL.

This chain connects TRBV7-9 to TRBJ1-5, with 9 bases identical to TRBD1. Per germline, CDR1 SEHNR and CDR2 FQNEAQ (reference sequence). The ends lost 4 bases at V and 2 bases at J; junction bases unmatched: 6. This CDR3 comprises 16 residues. The CDR3 DNA is TGTGCCAGCAGCTCGGACAGGGGCGCCGGCAATCAGCCCCAGCATTTT. It codes for CASSSDRGAGNQPQHF.

The V call is TRBV5-6, the J call TRBJ2-1; tentative D call: TRBD2 (5 bases). Deletions cut 0 bases from V and 4 bases from J, with 20 bases between. The CDR3 spans 18 residues. Germline CDR1 reads SGHDT; CDR2 reads YYEEEE. DNA for the CDR3: TGTGCCAGCAGCTTGGCCGGTGGGAGTTCTAGTAGGTACAATGAGCAGTTCTTC. Its translation is CASSLAGGSSSRYNEQFF.

The rearrangement uses TRBV21-1 and TRBJ2-7; the table calls TRBD2, which could not be checked here. TRBV21-1 is labeled a pseudogene. This CDR3 is built from 18 residues. This CDR3 reads CASSKANKEVFSSYEQYF. The CDR3 DNA reads TGTGCCAGCAGCAAAGCCAATAAGGAGGTCTTCAGCTCCTACGAGCAGTACTTC.

The chain employs TRBV7-9 and TRBJ1-2; maybe TRBD1 (6 bases). The V and J ends lost 3 bases and 8 bases respectively, with 25 bases between them. CDR1 is SEHNR, CDR2 FQNEAQ, per germline (reference sequence). This CDR3 has 17 amino acids. The CDR3 sequence: CASSLRSGGALPSGYTF. CDR3 coding DNA: TGTGCCAGCAGCTTGAGGTCGGGGGGGGCGCTCCCCTCGGGCTACACCTTC. The entire variable domain, with the rest obtained from reference TRBV7-9 and TRBJ1-2, is as follows: DTGVSQNPRHKITKRGQNVTFRCDPISEHNRLYWYRQTLGQGPEFLTYFQNEAQLEKSRLLSDRFSAERPKGSFSTLEIQRTEQGDSAMYLCASSLRSGGALPSGYTFGSGTRLTVV.

The chain joins TRBV13 to TRBJ1-5, with D possibly TRBD1 on 6 matching bases. The CDR3 spans 16 residues. Trimming took 2 bases from V and 7 from J, leaving 18 bases between them. Germline CDR1 PRHDT, CDR2 FYEKMQ (reference sequence). The CDR3 sequence: CASSLSNTGTWQPQHF. The CDR3 bases are TGTGCCAGCAGCTTATCTAACACAGGGACATGGCAGCCCCAGCATTTT.

The chain is built from TRBV7-8 and TRBJ2-2, with TRBD1 as a possible D gene (5 bases). From germline, CDR1 is SGHVS and CDR2 FQNEAQ. The CDR3 is 17 residues long. The V end lost 1 base, the J end lost 3 bases, and 15 bases lay between the germline ends. Written as DNA, the CDR3 is TGTGCCAGCAGCTTAGTTTTACGGCAGGGCGACACCGGGGAGCTGTTTTTT. This encodes CASSLVLRQGDTGELFF.

The chain is built from TRBV5-1 and TRBJ2-7; 8 bases are a match to TRBD1. The CDR3 length is 16 residues. Germline CDR1 and CDR2: SGHRS and YFSETQ. With V trimmed by 1 base and J by 1 base, 7 bases remained unmatched. The CDR3 nucleotides read TGCGCCAGCAGCTTGTTAGGACAGGGATCATCCTACGAGCAGTACTTC. This gives the protein CASSLLGQGSSYEQYF.